The clone carrying this T cell receptor beta chain was detected only a few times. This sample stems from a study of blood T cell repertoires in COVID-19. Study information: From the United States, Italy and Spain came samples of acute and convalescent COVID-19.

Method: immunoSEQ multiplex PCR; TCRdb's copy keeps in-frame clones and lacks some. The table lists roughly 150,000 clones, approximately 84% of them singletons. Germline assignment: CDR1 MNHEY and CDR2 SVGAGI. This CDR3 has 13 residues. V shed 10 bases and J 3 bases; nucleotides not matched to a gene: 6. The V and J genes are TRBV6-5 and TRBJ2-1; 7 bases map to TRBD1. The receptor was isolated from a man in his 70s with active or convalescent COVID-19. The sequenced material came from peripheral blood. The CDR3 DNA sequence: TGTGCCATCGGGACAGACAACTACAATGAGCAGTTCTTC. Protein: CAIGTDNYNEQFF.